The 4 T cell receptor beta chains below come from one sample, sequenced in a study of post-analysis software for immune sequencing data (dated by TCRdb to the mid-2010s). Broader findings and caveats from the paper: Significantly higher frequencies in patients than in controls were found for roughly 5 TRBV segments, including TRBV5-6, TRBV5-1 and TRBV20-1.

Their antigens are not known. Library preparation used PCR. The instrument given in TCRdb is Illumina HiSeq 2500. To reduce PCR and sequencing biases, unique molecular identifiers were incorporated into the TCR beta cDNA libraries. Clones were called with MiXCR by TCRdb after fastp trimmed the public reads at Q25, and only in-frame beta chains were retained. Duplicate CDR3 protein sequences are folded into a single record with the most common DNA and genes. The sample table contains fewer than 850,000 distinct CDR3 sequences; only one count was recorded for 25% to 30% of them. The ten largest account for about 0.5% of the sample. Sequenced material: blood. The receptors come from a girl under 18 with multiple sclerosis.

This clonotype was seen a handful of times. The chain couples TRBV7-8 to TRBJ2-7, with 14 bases identical to TRBD2. Losses at the gene ends were 5 bases for V and 5 bases for J; bases not matched to a gene: 8. Germline-derived CDR1 and CDR2 are SGHVS and FQNEAQ. CDR3 length equals 16 residues. The CDR3 nucleotides are TGTGCCAGCAGCGCCGGGACTAGCGGGAGTCGGGACGAGCAGTACTTC. This translates into CASSAGTSGSRDEQYF.

This sequence joins TRBV20-1 and TRBJ2-7; D unclear. The germline CDR1 and CDR2 sequences are DFQATT and SNEGSKA (reference sequence). The CDR3 extends over 13 amino acids. Trimming left V 0 bases short and J 7 bases short, with 13 bases between. The CDR3 loop reads CSARDPSSNEQYF. The CDR3 nucleotides read TGCAGTGCTAGAGACCCCTCATCAAATGAGCAGTACTTC.

This clonotype was picked up a small number of times. The V and J genes are TRBV29-1 and TRBJ2-5; D is possibly TRBD2 (5 bases). Germline V gene sequence: CDR1 SQVTM, CDR2 ANQGSEA. Deletions cut 1 base from V and 5 bases from J, with 11 bases between. The CDR3 spans 13 residues. The CDR3 nucleotides read TGCAGCGTTGAAGGGATGAGGGTTGAGACCCAGTACTTC. Translation gives CSVEGMRVETQYF.

Here the CDR3 reads CASSKSPGGFYKQFF. The CDR3 nucleotides read TGTGCCAGCAGCAAAAGCCCGGGGGGGTTCTATAAGCAGTTCTTC. V is TRBV21-1 and J is TRBJ2-1; TRBD1 reflects the table's D call only, with no check against the DNA. TRBV21-1 is a pseudogene locus. The CDR3 length is 15 residues.